Listed below are T cell receptor beta chains from one sample, sequenced in a study of cytomegalovirus exposure and HLA in healthy donors. Generated by immunoSEQ multiplex PCR, the TCRdb table keeps only in-frame clones and is missing some. The table lists roughly 200,000 clones, roughly 77% of them singletons. What was sequenced was PBMCs. The source is a woman aged 25 to 39 in good health and CMV-seronegative. The CDR3 runs from the conserved cysteine through the conserved F or W. Each record gives: J gene, V gene, D gene, clone size, CDR3 DNA, CDR3 protein. The D gene is left open where the match is weak. The size field is filled for only some rows; it gives once, few, many or a size class.

j_call: TRBJ2-3; v_call: TRBV5-8; d_call: TRBD1; clone_size: NA; cdr3_nt: TGTGCCAGCAGCGTTTCGGGACAGCTTACAGATACGCAGTATTTT; cdr3_aa: CASSVSGQLTDTQYF
j_call: TRBJ1-5; v_call: TRBV28; d_call: NA; clone_size: NA; cdr3_nt: TGTGGCCCGGGGATTCAGCCCCAGCATTTT; cdr3_aa: CGPGIQPQHF
j_call: TRBJ2-1; v_call: TRBV7-2; d_call: TRBD1; clone_size: NA; cdr3_nt: TGTGCCAGCAGCTTAATGGGGACAGCCTACAATGAGCAGTTCTTC; cdr3_aa: CASSLMGTAYNEQFF
j_call: TRBJ2-5; v_call: TRBV19; d_call: TRBD2; clone_size: NA; cdr3_nt: TGTGCCAGTCAAGCGGGGGGGCATGTTGAGACCCAGTACTTC; cdr3_aa: CASQAGGHVETQYF
j_call: TRBJ1-5; v_call: TRBV7-4; d_call: TRBD1; clone_size: few; cdr3_nt: TGTGCCAGCAGCTTAGGGGACAGGGGAAATAGGAATCAGCCCCAGCATTTT; cdr3_aa: CASSLGDRGNRNQPQHF
j_call: TRBJ2-3; v_call: TRBV10-3; d_call: NA; clone_size: NA; cdr3_nt: TGTGCCACAAACGGAGACACAGATACGCAGTATTTT; cdr3_aa: CATNGDTDTQYF
j_call: TRBJ2-2; v_call: TRBV29-1; d_call: TRBD2; clone_size: NA; cdr3_nt: TGCAGCGTTGGGGGGGCTAGCGGGTCCTTCACCGGGGAGCTGTTTTTT; cdr3_aa: CSVGGASGSFTGELFF
j_call: TRBJ1-4; v_call: TRBV5-1; d_call: NA; clone_size: NA; cdr3_nt: TGCGCCAGCAGCTTGGACAGCACTAATGAAAAACTGTTTTTT; cdr3_aa: CASSLDSTNEKLFF
j_call: TRBJ2-1; v_call: TRBV6-5; d_call: NA; clone_size: NA; cdr3_nt: TGTGCCAGCCAGGAGCGGACTTCTGGTGAGCAGTTCTTC; cdr3_aa: CASQERTSGEQFF
j_call: TRBJ2-3; v_call: TRBV2; d_call: NA; clone_size: once; cdr3_nt: TGTGCCAACACCGTAGACGGGGGTGGCACAGATACGCAGTATTTT; cdr3_aa: CANTVDGGGTDTQYF
j_call: TRBJ1-3; v_call: TRBV11-2; d_call: TRBD1; clone_size: NA; cdr3_nt: TGTGCCAGCAGCTTCATCACAGGGGGCGCTGGAAACACCATATATTTT; cdr3_aa: CASSFITGGAGNTIYF
j_call: TRBJ1-3; v_call: TRBV11-2; d_call: NA; clone_size: NA; cdr3_nt: TGTGCCAGCAGCTCTCAGGGGACCTCTGGAAACACCATATATTTT; cdr3_aa: CASSSQGTSGNTIYF
j_call: TRBJ2-5; v_call: TRBV6-1; d_call: NA; clone_size: NA; cdr3_nt: TGTGCCAGCTTTTCACAGGGATTCCAAGAGACCCAGTACTTC; cdr3_aa: CASFSQGFQETQYF
j_call: TRBJ2-7; v_call: TRBV6-5; d_call: NA; clone_size: NA; cdr3_nt: TGTGCCAGCAGTTACAGACGGGAGAGCTCCTACGAGCAGTACTTC; cdr3_aa: CASSYRRESSYEQYF
j_call: TRBJ1-3; v_call: TRBV2; d_call: NA; clone_size: NA; cdr3_nt: TGTGCCGGCAGGGAGGGGTACTCTGGAAACACCATATATTTT; cdr3_aa: CAGREGYSGNTIYF
j_call: TRBJ1-3; v_call: TRBV28; d_call: TRBD1; clone_size: few; cdr3_nt: TGTGCCAGCAGTTTTCCAGGGGGCTCTGGAAACACCATATATTTT; cdr3_aa: CASSFPGGSGNTIYF
j_call: TRBJ2-6; v_call: TRBV6-1; d_call: TRBD1; clone_size: once; cdr3_nt: TGTGCCAGCAGTGAAGCTACGGACAGGGCTGCCGTCCTGACTTTC; cdr3_aa: CASSEATDRAAVLTF
j_call: TRBJ2-4; v_call: TRBV27; d_call: TRBD2; clone_size: NA; cdr3_nt: TGTGCCAGCAGTCCAGGACTAGCGGGGATAAACATTCAGTACTTC; cdr3_aa: CASSPGLAGINIQYF
j_call: TRBJ2-1; v_call: TRBV4-1; d_call: NA; clone_size: NA; cdr3_nt: TGCGCCAGCAGCCAAGTTCCCGCGAACAATGAGCAGTTCTTC; cdr3_aa: CASSQVPANNEQFF
j_call: TRBJ2-1; v_call: TRBV27; d_call: TRBD2; clone_size: NA; cdr3_nt: TGTGCCAGCAGTTTGGGGGGGGGCTACAATGAGCAGTTCTTC; cdr3_aa: CASSLGGGYNEQFF
j_call: TRBJ2-1; v_call: TRBV9; d_call: TRBD2; clone_size: once; cdr3_nt: TGTGCCAGCAGCGTAGGCGGCGGGGGGTCCTACAATGAGCAGTTCTTC; cdr3_aa: CASSVGGGGSYNEQFF
j_call: TRBJ1-5; v_call: TRBV5-6; d_call: NA; clone_size: NA; cdr3_nt: TGTGCCAGCACCGTTGGGGGGTTTGCCAATCAGCCCCAGCATTTT; cdr3_aa: CASTVGGFANQPQHF
j_call: TRBJ2-5; v_call: TRBV25-1; d_call: TRBD1; clone_size: NA; cdr3_nt: TGTGCCAGCAGGAGGACAGGGGGCGAGACCCAGTACTTC; cdr3_aa: CASRRTGGETQYF
j_call: TRBJ2-7; v_call: TRBV9; d_call: NA; clone_size: NA; cdr3_nt: TGTGCCAGCAGCGGAGACACGTCCTACGAGCAGTACTTC; cdr3_aa: CASSGDTSYEQYF
j_call: TRBJ2-5; v_call: TRBV5-4; d_call: TRBD2; clone_size: NA; cdr3_nt: TGTGCCAGCAGCCCTTCCGGGCCGGGGGGACAAGAGACCCAGTACTTC; cdr3_aa: CASSPSGPGGQETQYF
j_call: TRBJ1-1; v_call: TRBV29-1; d_call: NA; clone_size: NA; cdr3_nt: TGCAGCGTTTGGCAGGTCGAAGCTTTCTTT; cdr3_aa: CSVWQVEAFF
j_call: TRBJ1-1; v_call: TRBV2; d_call: NA; clone_size: few; cdr3_nt: TGTGCCAGCGACCGCGGGGCCCTTTCACTGCCTGAAGCTTTCTTT; cdr3_aa: CASDRGALSLPEAFF
j_call: TRBJ2-7; v_call: TRBV6-1; d_call: TRBD1; clone_size: NA; cdr3_nt: TGTGCCAGCAGTGAAGACGGGGGACAGGGCCTCTTCTACGAGCAGTACTTC; cdr3_aa: CASSEDGGQGLFYEQYF
j_call: TRBJ1-1; v_call: TRBV28; d_call: TRBD1; clone_size: NA; cdr3_nt: TGTGCCAGCAGAACGACAGGGGGCTCGGTTGTAGCTTTCTTT; cdr3_aa: CASRTTGGSVVAFF
j_call: TRBJ1-3; v_call: TRBV9; d_call: NA; clone_size: NA; cdr3_nt: TGTGCCAGCAGCGTAGTCGGGGGTACAGGAAACACCATATATTTT; cdr3_aa: CASSVVGGTGNTIYF
j_call: TRBJ2-5; v_call: TRBV30; d_call: TRBD1; clone_size: NA; cdr3_nt: TGTGCCTGGAGCCTAGACAGGGGCCAAGAGACCCAGTACTTC; cdr3_aa: CAWSLDRGQETQYF
j_call: TRBJ1-2; v_call: TRBV29-1; d_call: NA; clone_size: NA; cdr3_nt: TGCAGCGTCGGGTTCTCCTCTGCTAACTATGGCTACACCTTC; cdr3_aa: CSVGFSSANYGYTF
j_call: TRBJ2-7; v_call: TRBV6-5; d_call: NA; clone_size: NA; cdr3_nt: TGTGCCAGCAGTTACGGGCGGGGACGCTCCTACGAGCAGTACTTC; cdr3_aa: CASSYGRGRSYEQYF
j_call: TRBJ1-4; v_call: TRBV6-1; d_call: NA; clone_size: NA; cdr3_nt: TGTGCCAGCAGTGACTCCGTTGCAACTAATGAAAAACTGTTTTTT; cdr3_aa: CASSDSVATNEKLFF
j_call: TRBJ2-5; v_call: TRBV9; d_call: TRBD2; clone_size: once; cdr3_nt: TGTGCCAGCAGCGTAGGGACTAGCGGGAGAGAGACCCAGTACTTC; cdr3_aa: CASSVGTSGRETQYF
j_call: TRBJ1-5; v_call: TRBV7-3; d_call: TRBD1; clone_size: NA; cdr3_nt: TGTGCCAGCAGCAGAGACAGGGTGAGCAATCAGCCCCAGCATTTT; cdr3_aa: CASSRDRVSNQPQHF
j_call: TRBJ2-5; v_call: TRBV2; d_call: TRBD2; clone_size: once; cdr3_nt: TGTGCCAGCAGTGAAAGAGGACTAGCGGGAGGAGAGACCCAGTACTTC; cdr3_aa: CASSERGLAGGETQYF